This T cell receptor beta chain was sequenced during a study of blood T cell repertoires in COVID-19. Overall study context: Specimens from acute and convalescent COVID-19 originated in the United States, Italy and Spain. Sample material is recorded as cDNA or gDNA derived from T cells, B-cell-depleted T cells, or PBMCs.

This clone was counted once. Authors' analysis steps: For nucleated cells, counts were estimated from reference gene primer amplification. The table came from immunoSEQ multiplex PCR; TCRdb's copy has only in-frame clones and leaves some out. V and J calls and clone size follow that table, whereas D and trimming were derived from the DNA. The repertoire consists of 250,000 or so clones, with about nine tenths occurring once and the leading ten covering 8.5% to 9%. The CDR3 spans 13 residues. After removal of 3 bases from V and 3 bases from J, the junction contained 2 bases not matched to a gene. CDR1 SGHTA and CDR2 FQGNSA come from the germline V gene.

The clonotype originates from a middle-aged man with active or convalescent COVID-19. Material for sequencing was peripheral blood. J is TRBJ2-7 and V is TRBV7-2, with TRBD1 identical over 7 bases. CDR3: CASSFGQDYEQYF. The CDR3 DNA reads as TGTGCCAGCAGCTTTGGACAGGACTACGAGCAGTACTTC.